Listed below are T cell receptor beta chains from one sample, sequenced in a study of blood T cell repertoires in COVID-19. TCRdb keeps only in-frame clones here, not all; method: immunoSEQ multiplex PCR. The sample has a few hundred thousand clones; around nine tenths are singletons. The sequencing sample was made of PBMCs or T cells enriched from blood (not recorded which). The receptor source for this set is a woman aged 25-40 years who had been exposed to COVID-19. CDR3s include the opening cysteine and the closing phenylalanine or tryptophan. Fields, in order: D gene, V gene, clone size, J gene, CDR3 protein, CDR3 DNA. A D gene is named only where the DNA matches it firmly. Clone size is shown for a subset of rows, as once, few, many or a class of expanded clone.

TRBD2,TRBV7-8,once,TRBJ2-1,CASSLARLAGGLSYNEQFF,TGTGCCAGCAGCTTAGCGCGGCTAGCGGGAGGGTTATCCTACAATGAGCAGTTCTTC
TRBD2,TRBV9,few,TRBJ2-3,CASSGTSANTDTQYF,TGTGCCAGCAGCGGAACTAGCGCGAACACAGATACGCAGTATTTT
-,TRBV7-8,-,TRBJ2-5,CASSFPYQETQYF,TGTGCCAGCAGCTTCCCGTACCAAGAGACCCAGTACTTC
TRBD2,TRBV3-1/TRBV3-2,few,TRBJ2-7,CASSQERIAGAAYEQYF,TGTGCCAGCAGCCAAGAGCGGATTGCGGGAGCAGCGTACGAGCAGTACTTC
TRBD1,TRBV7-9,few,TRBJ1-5,CASSPTGTGIQHF,TGTGCCAGCAGTCCAACCGGGACAGGGATCCAGCATTTT
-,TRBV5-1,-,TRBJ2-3,CASSLGSTDTQYF,TGCGCCAGCAGCTTGGGGAGTACAGATACGCAGTATTTT
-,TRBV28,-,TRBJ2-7,CASSPPGLPYEQYF,TGTGCCAGCAGTCCGCCGGGACTTCCCTACGAGCAGTACTTC
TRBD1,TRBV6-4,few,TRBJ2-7,CASSDPTTGLHYEQYF,TGTGCCAGCAGTGACCCAACGACAGGGCTCCACTACGAGCAGTACTTC
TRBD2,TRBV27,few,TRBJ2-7,CASSYGTSGLYEQYF,TGTGCCAGCAGTTATGGGACTAGCGGGCTCTACGAGCAGTACTTC
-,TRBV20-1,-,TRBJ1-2,CSVWANYGYTF,TGCAGTGTTTGGGCGAACTATGGCTACACCTTC
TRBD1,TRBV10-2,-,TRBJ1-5,CASSDQGGIQPQHF,TGCGCCAGCAGTGACCAGGGGGGAATCCAGCCCCAGCATTTT
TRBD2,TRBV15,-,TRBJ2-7,CATSSGVGRDSYEQYF,TGTGCCACCAGCAGTGGCGTTGGGAGGGACTCCTACGAGCAGTACTTC
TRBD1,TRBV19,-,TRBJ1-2,CASITSTGGYGYTF,TGTGCCAGTATCACTTCGACAGGGGGCTATGGCTACACCTTC
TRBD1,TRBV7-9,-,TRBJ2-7,CASSPGTGRIGTYEQYF,TGTGCCAGCAGCCCAGGGACAGGGAGGATTGGCACCTACGAGCAGTACTTC
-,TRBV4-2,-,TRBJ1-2,CASSQPRLEGYTF,TGTGCCAGCAGCCAACCAAGACTGGAGGGCTACACCTTC
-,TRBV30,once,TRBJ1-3,CAWSHRAGNTIYF,TGTGCCTGGAGTCACAGGGCTGGAAACACCATATATTTT
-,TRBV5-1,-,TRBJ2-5,CASSLVGSTETQYF,TGCGCCAGCAGCTTGGTTGGGAGTACAGAGACCCAGTACTTC
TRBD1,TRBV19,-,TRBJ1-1,CASSRTIRGLTGTEAFF,TGTGCCAGTTCCCGGACCATCAGGGGGTTGACAGGGACTGAAGCTTTCTTT
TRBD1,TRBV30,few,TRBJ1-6,CAWSGWTGAGNSPLHF,TGTGCCTGGAGTGGATGGACAGGGGCAGGTAATTCACCCCTCCACTTT
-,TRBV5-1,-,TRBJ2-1,CASSLSPRSSFNEQFF,TGCGCCAGCAGCTTGTCTCCTAGGAGTAGTTTCAATGAGCAGTTCTTC
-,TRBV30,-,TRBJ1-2,CAWRVLILGEDGYTF,TGTGCCTGGAGGGTCCTCATCCTGGGGGAGGACGGCTACACCTTC
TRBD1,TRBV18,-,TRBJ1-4,CASSPPDRGPEKLFF,TGTGCCAGCTCACCACCCGACAGGGGACCTGAAAAACTGTTTTTT
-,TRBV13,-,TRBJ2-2,CASSLRTRGWSGELFF,TGTGCCAGCAGCTTAAGGACCCGGGGGTGGTCCGGGGAGCTGTTTTTT
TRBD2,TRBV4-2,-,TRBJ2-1,CASSQVPTSGVYNEQFF,TGTGCCAGCAGCCAAGTTCCAACTAGCGGGGTTTACAATGAGCAGTTCTTC
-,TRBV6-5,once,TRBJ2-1,CASSYGGGTGNEQFF,TGTGCCAGCAGTTACGGTGGCGGGACGGGGAATGAGCAGTTCTTC
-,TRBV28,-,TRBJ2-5,CASSPIRLGEETQYF,TGTGCCAGCAGTCCAATTCGACTAGGGGAAGAGACCCAGTACTTC
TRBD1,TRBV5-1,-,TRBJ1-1,CASSSQGATEAFF,TGCGCCAGCAGCTCTCAGGGGGCCACTGAAGCTTTCTTT
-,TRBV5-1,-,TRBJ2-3,CASSLGGLTDTQYF,TGCGCCAGCAGCTTGGGAGGGTTGACAGATACGCAGTATTTT
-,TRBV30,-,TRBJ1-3,CAWSHAGVANTIYF,TGTGCCTGGAGTCACGCTGGAGTTGCGAACACCATATATTTT
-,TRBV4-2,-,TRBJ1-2,CASSQQEANYGYTF,TGTGCCAGCAGCCAACAGGAAGCTAACTATGGCTACACCTTC
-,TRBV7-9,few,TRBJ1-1,CASSRRGLEAFF,TGTGCCAGCAGCCGCAGAGGACTTGAAGCTTTCTTT